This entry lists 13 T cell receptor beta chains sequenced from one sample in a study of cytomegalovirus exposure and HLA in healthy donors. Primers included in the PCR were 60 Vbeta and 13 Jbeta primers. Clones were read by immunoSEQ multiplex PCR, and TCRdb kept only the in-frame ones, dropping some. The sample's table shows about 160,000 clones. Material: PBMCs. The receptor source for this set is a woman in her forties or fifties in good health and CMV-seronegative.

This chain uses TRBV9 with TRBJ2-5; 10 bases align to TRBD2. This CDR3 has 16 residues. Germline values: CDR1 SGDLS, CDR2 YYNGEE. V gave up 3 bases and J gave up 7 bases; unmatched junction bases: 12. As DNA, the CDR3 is TGTGCCAGCAGCGCTCGGACTAGCGGATCGAGGGGGACCCAGTACTTC. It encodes CASSARTSGSRGTQYF.

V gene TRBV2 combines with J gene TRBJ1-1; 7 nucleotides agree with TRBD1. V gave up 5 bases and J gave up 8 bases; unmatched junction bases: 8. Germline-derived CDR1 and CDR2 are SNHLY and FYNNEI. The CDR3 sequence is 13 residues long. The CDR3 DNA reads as TGTGCCAGCAGTATTACCCCGACAGGGGAAGCTTTCTTT. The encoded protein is CASSITPTGEAFF.

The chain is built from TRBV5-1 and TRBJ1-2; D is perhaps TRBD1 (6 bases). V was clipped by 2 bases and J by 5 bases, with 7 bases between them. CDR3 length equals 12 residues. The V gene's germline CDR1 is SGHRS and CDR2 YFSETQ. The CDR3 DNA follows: TGCGCCAGCAGCTTTACAGGGTATGGCTACACCTTC. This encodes CASSFTGYGYTF. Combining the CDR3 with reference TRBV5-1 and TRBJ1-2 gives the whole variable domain KAGVTQTPRYLIKTRGQQVTLSCSPISGHRSVSWYQQTPGQGLQFLFEYFSETQRNKGNFPGRFSGRQFSNSRSEMNVSTLELGDSALYLCASSFTGYGYTFGSGTRLTVV.

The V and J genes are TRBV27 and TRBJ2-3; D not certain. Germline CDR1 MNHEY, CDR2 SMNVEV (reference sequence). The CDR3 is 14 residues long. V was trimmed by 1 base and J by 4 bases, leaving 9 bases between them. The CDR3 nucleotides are TGTGCCAGCAGTTTATTCATGGCTGCAGATACGCAGTATTTT. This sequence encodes CASSLFMAADTQYF.

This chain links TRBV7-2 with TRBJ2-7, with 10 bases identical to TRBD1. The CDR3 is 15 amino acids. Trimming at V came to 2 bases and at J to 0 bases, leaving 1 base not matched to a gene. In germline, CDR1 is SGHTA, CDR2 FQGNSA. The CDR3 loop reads CASSLRQGASYEQYF. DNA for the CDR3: TGTGCCAGCAGCTTACGACAGGGGGCCTCCTACGAGCAGTACTTC.

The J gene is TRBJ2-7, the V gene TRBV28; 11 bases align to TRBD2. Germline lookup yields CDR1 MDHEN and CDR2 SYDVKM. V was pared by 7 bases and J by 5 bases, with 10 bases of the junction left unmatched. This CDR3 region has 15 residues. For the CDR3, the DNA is TGTGCCAGCACCCAGGGACTAGCGGATTCTAACGAGCAGTACTTC. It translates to CASTQGLADSNEQYF.

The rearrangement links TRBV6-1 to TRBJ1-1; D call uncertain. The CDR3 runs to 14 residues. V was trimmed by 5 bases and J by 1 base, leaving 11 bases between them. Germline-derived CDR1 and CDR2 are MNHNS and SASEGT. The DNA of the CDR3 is TGTGCCAGCAGTTTTCGGACTGAGAACACTGAAGCTTTCTTT. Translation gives CASSFRTENTEAFF.

The CDR3: CASSLESGRVNEQFF. CDR3 sequence (DNA): TGCGCCAGCAGCTTGGAGAGCGGGAGAGTCAATGAGCAGTTCTTC. V and J are TRBV5-1 and TRBJ2-1, with 8 bases fitting TRBD2. CDR3 length equals 15 residues. With V trimmed by 0 bases and J by 6 bases, 5 bases remained unmatched. The germline gives CDR1 SGHRS, CDR2 YFSETQ. Looking up the rest from reference TRBV5-1 and TRBJ2-1 gives the full variable domain: KAGVTQTPRYLIKTRGQQVTLSCSPISGHRSVSWYQQTPGQGLQFLFEYFSETQRNKGNFPGRFSGRQFSNSRSEMNVSTLELGDSALYLCASSLESGRVNEQFFGPGTRLTVL.

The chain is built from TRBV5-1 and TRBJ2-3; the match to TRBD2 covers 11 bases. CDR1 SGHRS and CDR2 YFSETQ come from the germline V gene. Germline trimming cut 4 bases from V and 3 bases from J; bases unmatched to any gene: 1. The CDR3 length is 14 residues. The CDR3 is CASSIAGGTDTQYF. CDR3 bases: TGCGCCAGCAGCATAGCGGGGGGGACAGATACGCAGTATTTT. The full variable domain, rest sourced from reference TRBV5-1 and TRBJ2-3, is KAGVTQTPRYLIKTRGQQVTLSCSPISGHRSVSWYQQTPGQGLQFLFEYFSETQRNKGNFPGRFSGRQFSNSRSEMNVSTLELGDSALYLCASSIAGGTDTQYFGPGTRLTVL.

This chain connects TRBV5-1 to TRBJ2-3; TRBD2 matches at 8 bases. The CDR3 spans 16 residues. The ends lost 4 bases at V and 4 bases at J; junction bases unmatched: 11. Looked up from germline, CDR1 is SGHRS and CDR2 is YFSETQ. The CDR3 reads CASSTRGTSIADTQYF. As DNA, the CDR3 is TGCGCCAGCAGCACAAGGGGGACTAGTATCGCAGATACGCAGTATTTT.

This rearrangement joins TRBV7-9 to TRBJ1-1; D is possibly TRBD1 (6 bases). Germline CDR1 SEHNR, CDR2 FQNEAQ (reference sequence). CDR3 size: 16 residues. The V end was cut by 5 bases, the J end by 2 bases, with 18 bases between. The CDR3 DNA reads TGTGCCAGCAGCCCAACTAACGGACAGATAAACACTGAAGCTTTCTTT. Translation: CASSPTNGQINTEAFF.

For the CDR3, the DNA is TGTGCCAGCAGTTACTCGCCCGAGGTGGACGAGCAGTACTTC. As protein: CASSYSPEVDEQYF. This chain links TRBV6-6 with TRBJ2-7, with D unresolved. CDR3 length: 14 residues. V lost 0 bases, J lost 5 bases, and 11 bases lay in between. Per the germline V gene, CDR1 is MNHNY and CDR2 is SVGAGI (reference sequence).

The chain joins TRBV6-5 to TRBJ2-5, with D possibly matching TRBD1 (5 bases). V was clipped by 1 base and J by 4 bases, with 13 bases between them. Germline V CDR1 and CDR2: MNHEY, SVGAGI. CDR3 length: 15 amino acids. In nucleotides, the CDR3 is TGTGCCAGCAGTTACTTCAGGGAAAGAGGAGAGACCCAGTACTTC. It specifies CASSYFRERGETQYF.